The 4 T cell receptor beta chains presented below share a single source sample, sequenced in a study of CD8+CD57+ T cells in acquired aplastic anemia. Genomic DNA acted as the template from which TCR beta VDJ combination and CDR3 sequence profiling were carried out. MiXCR was run by TCRdb on the reads, yielding one entry per CDR3 protein. The repertoire holds about 160,000 distinct CDR3 sequences, with roughly 48% as singletons. Sequencing was carried out using sorted CD4+, CD8+, or CD8+CD57+ T cells (not recorded which) from PBMCs. These TCRs come from a human donor in good health.

The chain combines TRBV5-4 with TRBJ2-5, with 13 nucleotides matching TRBD2. The CDR3 runs to 15 residues. With V trimmed by 4 bases and J by 4 bases, 4 bases remained unmatched. The V gene's germline CDR1 is SGHNT and CDR2 YYREEE (reference sequence). The CDR3 region has the DNA TGTGCCAGCAGCCCCACTAGCGGGGGGGTAGAGACCCAGTACTTC. Protein product: CASSPTSGGVETQYF.

This clonotype was found many times. V is TRBV19 and J is TRBJ1-4; tentatively, D is TRBD1 (5 bases). Per the germline V gene, CDR1 is LNHDA and CDR2 is SQIVND (reference sequence). The ends were cut back, 10 bases at V and 0 bases at J, with 18 bases in the middle. The CDR3 extends over 16 amino acids. DNA of the CDR3: TGTGCCACAAGTCCAACGGGGACCACAACTAATGAAAAACTGTTTTTT. Its translation: CATSPTGTTTNEKLFF.

This clonotype was counted ten times or more. The V and J genes are TRBV2 and TRBJ2-3; D is perhaps TRBD2 (5 bases). V lost 6 bases, J lost 1 base, and 14 bases lay in between. Looked up from germline, CDR1 is SNHLY and CDR2 is FYNNEI. CDR3 size: 15 residues. CDR3 amino acids: CASSVEGSGTDTQYF. CDR3 nucleotide sequence: TGTGCCAGCAGCGTAGAGGGAAGCGGCACAGATACGCAGTATTTT.

This clonotype was seen just once. The chain links TRBV20-1 to TRBJ1-4, with D maybe TRBD1 (5 bases). The germline V gene encodes CDR1 DFQATT and CDR2 SNEGSKA (reference sequence). V lost 6 bases and J lost 3, with 11 bases in between. The CDR3 runs 13 residues. In DNA form, the CDR3 reads TGCAGTGCCCGACAGCTCTCTAATGAAAAACTGTTTTTT. It encodes CSARQLSNEKLFF.